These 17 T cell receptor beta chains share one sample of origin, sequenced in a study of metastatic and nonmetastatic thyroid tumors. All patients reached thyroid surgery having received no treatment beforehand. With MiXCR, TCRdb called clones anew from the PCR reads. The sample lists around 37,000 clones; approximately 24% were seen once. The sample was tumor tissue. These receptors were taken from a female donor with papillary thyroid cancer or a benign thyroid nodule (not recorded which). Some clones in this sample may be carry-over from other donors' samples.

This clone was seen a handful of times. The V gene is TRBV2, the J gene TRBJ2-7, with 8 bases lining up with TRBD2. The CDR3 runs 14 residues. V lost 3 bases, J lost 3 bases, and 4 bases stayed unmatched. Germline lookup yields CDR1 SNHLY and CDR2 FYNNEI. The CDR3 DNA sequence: TGTGCCAGCAGTGAGCGGGAGGAAGGCTACGAGCAGTACTTC. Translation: CASSEREEGYEQYF.

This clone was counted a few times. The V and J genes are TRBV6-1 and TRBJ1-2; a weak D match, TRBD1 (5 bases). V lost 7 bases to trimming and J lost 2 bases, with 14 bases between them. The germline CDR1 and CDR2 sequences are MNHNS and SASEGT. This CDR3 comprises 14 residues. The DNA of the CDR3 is TGTGCCAGCACCCTTTCGGGGGGGAACTATGGCTACACCTTC. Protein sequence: CASTLSGGNYGYTF.

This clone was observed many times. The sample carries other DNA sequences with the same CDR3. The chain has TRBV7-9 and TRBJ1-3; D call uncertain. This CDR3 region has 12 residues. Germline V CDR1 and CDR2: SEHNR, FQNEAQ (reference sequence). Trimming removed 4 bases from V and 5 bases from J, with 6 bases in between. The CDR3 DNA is TGTGCCAGCAGCTCCCAGCGAAACACCATATATTTT. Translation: CASSSQRNTIYF.

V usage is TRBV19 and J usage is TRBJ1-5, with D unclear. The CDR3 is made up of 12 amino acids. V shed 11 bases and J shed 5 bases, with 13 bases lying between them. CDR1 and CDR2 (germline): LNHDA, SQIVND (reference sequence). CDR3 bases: TGTGCCGTTCGTGACGGAGATCAGCCCCAGCATTTT. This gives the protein CAVRDGDQPQHF.

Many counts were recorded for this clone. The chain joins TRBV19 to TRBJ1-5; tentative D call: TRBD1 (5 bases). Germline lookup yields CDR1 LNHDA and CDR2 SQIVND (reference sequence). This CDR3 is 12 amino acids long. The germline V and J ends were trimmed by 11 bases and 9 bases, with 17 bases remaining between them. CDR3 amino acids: CASRSEGLPQHF. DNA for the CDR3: TGTGCCTCACGTTCTGAGGGGCTGCCCCAGCATTTT. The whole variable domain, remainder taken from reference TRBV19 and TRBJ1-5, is DGGITQSPKYLFRKEGQNVTLSCEQNLNHDAMYWYRQDPGQGLRLIYYSQIVNDFQKGDIAEGYSVSREKKESFPLTVTSAQKNPTAFYLCASRSEGLPQHFGDGTRLSIL.

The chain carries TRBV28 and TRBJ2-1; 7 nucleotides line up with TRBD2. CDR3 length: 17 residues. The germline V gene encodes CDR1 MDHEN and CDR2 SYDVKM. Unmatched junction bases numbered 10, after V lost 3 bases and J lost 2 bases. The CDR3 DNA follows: TGTGCCAGCAGTTTCCTTGTTAGCGGGTTCACCTACAATGAGCAGTTCTTC. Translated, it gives CASSFLVSGFTYNEQFF.

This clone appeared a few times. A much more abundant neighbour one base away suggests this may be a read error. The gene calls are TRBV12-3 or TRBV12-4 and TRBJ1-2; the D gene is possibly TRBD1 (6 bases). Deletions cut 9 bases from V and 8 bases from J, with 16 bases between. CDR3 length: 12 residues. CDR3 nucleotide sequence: TGTGCCAGAAGTCCGGACAGCGGAGGCTACACCTTC. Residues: CARSPDSGGYTF.

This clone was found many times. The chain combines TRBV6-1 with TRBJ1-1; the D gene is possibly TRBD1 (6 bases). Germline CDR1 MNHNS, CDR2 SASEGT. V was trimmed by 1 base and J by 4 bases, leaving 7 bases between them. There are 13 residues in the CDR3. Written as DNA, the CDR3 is TGTGCCAGCAGTGAAGACAGGGCCACTGAAGCTTTCTTT. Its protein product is CASSEDRATEAFF.

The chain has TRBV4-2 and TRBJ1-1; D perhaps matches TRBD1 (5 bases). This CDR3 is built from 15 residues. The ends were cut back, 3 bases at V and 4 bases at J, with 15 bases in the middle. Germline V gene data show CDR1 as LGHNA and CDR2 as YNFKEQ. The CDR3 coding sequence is TGTGCCAGCAGCCAGCTCGACGGTGGGGGCACTGAAGCTTTCTTT. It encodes CASSQLDGGGTEAFF.

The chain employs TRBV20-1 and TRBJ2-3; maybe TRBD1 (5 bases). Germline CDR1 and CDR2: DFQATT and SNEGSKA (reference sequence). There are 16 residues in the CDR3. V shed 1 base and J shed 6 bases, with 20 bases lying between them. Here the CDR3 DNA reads TGCAGTGCTAGAGGCCCACAGGAGACCACACCGGATACGCAGTATTTT. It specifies CSARGPQETTPDTQYF.

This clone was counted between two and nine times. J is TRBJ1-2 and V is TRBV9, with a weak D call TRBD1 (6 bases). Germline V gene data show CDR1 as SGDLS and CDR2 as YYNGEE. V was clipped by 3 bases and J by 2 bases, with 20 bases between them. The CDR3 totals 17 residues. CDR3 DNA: TGTGCCAGCAGCGCCCTCCCGGGACACCCCCTAAACTATGGCTACACCTTC. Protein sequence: CASSALPGHPLNYGYTF. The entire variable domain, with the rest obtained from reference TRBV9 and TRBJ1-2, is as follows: DSGVTQTPKHLITATGQRVTLRCSPRSGDLSVYWYQQSLDQGLQFLIQYYNGEERAKGNILERFSAQQFPDLHSELNLSSLELGDSALYFCASSALPGHPLNYGYTFGSGTRLTVV.

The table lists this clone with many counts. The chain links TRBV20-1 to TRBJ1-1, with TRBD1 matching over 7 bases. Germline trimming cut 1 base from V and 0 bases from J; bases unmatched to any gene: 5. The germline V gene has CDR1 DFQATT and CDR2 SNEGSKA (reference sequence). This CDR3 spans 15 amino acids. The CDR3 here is CSARASGQLNTEAFF. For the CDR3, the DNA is TGCAGTGCTAGAGCCTCGGGACAGTTGAACACTGAAGCTTTCTTT.

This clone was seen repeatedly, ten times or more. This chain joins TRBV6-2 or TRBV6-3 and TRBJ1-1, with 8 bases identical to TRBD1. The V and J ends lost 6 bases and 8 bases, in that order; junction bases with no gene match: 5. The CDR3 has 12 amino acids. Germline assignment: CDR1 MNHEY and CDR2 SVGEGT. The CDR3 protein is CASRPRDREAFF. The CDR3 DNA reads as TGTGCCAGCAGACCCCGGGACAGGGAAGCTTTCTTT.

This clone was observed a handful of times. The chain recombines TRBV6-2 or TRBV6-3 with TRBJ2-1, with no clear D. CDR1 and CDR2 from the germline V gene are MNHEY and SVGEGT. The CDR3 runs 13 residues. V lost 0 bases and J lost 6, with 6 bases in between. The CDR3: CASSYSDPNEQFF. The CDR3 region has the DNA TGTGCCAGCAGTTACTCTGACCCCAATGAGCAGTTCTTC.

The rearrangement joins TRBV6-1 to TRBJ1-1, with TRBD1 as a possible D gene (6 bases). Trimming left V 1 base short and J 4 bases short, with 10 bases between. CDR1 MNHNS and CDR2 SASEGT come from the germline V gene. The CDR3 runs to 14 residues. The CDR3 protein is CASSEETGFTEAFF. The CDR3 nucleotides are TGTGCCAGCAGTGAAGAAACAGGGTTCACTGAAGCTTTCTTT.

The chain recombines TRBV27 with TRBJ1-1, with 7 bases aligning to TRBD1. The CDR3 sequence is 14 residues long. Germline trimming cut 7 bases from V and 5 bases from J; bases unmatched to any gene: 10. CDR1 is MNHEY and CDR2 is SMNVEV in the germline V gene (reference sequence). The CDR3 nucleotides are TGTGCCAGCAATCTGCAGGGGGGAAGGACTGAAGCTTTCTTT. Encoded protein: CASNLQGGRTEAFF.

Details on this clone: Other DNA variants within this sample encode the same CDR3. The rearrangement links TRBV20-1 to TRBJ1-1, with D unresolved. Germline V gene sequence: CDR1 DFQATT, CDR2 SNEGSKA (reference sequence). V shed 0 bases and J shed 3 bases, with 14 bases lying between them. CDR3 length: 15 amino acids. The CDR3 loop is CSARDRVSLDTEAFF. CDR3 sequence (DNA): TGCAGTGCTAGAGATCGGGTCTCTTTGGACACTGAAGCTTTCTTT.